This record covers a single T cell receptor beta chain. From the 5' RACE reads, TCRdb called clonotypes with MiXCR, one entry per CDR3 protein. The data show some 690,000 distinct CDR3 sequences, around 21% seen once. The sample belongs to a study of identical twins. V was cut by 7 bases and J by 7 bases, with 20 bases left in between. The CDR3 has 13 amino acids. CDR1 is SQVTM, CDR2 ANQGSEA, per germline. The same sample was also studied in work on T cells expressing NK-cell markers.

The chain carries TRBV29-1 and TRBJ2-7; D possibly matches TRBD1 or TRBD2 (5 bases each). The origin of this receptor is a woman younger than 30 in good health. The material sequenced was PBMCs. CDR3 sequence (DNA): TGCAGCGCCGCGAGGGGAAAGTCGGGTGAGCAGTACTTC. This encodes CSAARGKSGEQYF.